This entry describes one T cell receptor beta chain. The antigen is unknown. The entry originates in a study of T cells in Graves' hyperthyroidism and ophthalmopathy. The study, taken as a whole, reports: Most thyroid clonotypes expanded above 0.001 were also detected in blood.

Uncontrolled infection, other autoimmune disease, pregnancy or lactation barred patients from enrollment. Clinical symptoms, serum thyroxine, TRAb, thyroid ultrasound and orbital computed tomography established diagnosis. Amplification of TCR beta CDR3 regions was performed using RNA transcripts as template. With the HTBI primer set, the TCR CDR3 went through a first round of RT-PCR. From the multiplex PCR reads, TCRdb called clonotypes with MiXCR, one entry per CDR3 protein. This sample has 370,000 or so distinct CDR3 sequences; around a quarter occur once, and the top ten carry more than 60%. This CDR3 has 13 amino acids. V gave up 4 bases and J gave up 7 bases; unmatched junction bases: 2.

The clonotype was recovered from a man aged 50 to 59 with Graves' hyperthyroidism. The sample comprised blood. The chain links TRBV12-3 or TRBV12-4 to TRBJ1-4, with TRBD1 identical over 8 bases. CDR3 in amino acids: CASSSDRVEKLFF. The CDR3 DNA sequence: TGTGCCAGCAGTTCGGACAGGGTTGAAAAACTGTTTTTT.